This TCR beta chain was profiled in a study of T cells in Graves' hyperthyroidism and ophthalmopathy. This clonotype appeared a few times. The TCR beta CDR3 regions underwent amplification using RNA transcripts as the source. Primed by the HTBI set, a first-round RT-PCR was run on the TCR CDR3. In TCRdb, the multiplex PCR reads were re-called with MiXCR into one record per CDR3 protein. Found here are over 700,000 distinct CDR3 sequences, 35% to 45% of them singletons; the top ten hold roughly 8.3%. The specimen sequenced was blood. The origin of this receptor is a man between 18 and 35 years old with Graves' hyperthyroidism.

This CDR3 reads CASSPGRDYYEQYF. CDR3 nucleotide sequence: TGTGCCAGTTCGCCGGGCAGGGATTACTACGAGCAGTACTTC. This rearrangement joins TRBV7-9 to TRBJ2-7, with D maybe TRBD1 (5 bases). V lost 9 bases and J lost 3, with 18 bases in between. The germline V gene has CDR1 SEHNR and CDR2 FQNEAQ (reference sequence). The CDR3 has 14 residues.